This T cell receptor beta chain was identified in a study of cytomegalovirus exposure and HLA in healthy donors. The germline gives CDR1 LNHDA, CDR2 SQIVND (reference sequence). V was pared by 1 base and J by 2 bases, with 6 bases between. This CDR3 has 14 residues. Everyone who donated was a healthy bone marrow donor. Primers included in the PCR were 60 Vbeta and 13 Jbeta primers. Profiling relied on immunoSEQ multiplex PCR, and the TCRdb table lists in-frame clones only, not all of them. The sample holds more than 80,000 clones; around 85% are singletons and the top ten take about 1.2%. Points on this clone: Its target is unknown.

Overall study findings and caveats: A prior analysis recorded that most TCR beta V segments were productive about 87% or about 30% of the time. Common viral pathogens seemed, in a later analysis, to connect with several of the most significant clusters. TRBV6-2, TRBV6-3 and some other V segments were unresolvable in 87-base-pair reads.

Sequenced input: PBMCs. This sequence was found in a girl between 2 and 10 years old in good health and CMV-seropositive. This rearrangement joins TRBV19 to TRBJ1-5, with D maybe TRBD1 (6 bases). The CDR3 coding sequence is TGTGCCAGTAGTATAGGACAGGGCAATCAGCCCCAGCATTTT. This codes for CASSIGQGNQPQHF.